This T cell receptor (beta chain) was obtained from a study of Ad26.COV2.S vaccination and SARS-CoV-2 variants. This clone occurred once. Antigen specificity is unknown. Libraries were prepared by immunoSEQ multiplex PCR; TCRdb keeps only in-frame clonotypes and omits some of them. The table includes fewer than 600,000 clones, 80% to 90% detected once. The treatment here: 19 received Ad26.COV2.S at low or high dose, single or two shots; 5 received placebo; per-sample allocation not given. Repertoires come from day 63 after the first vaccine or placebo injection. Germline V CDR1 and CDR2: SGHRS, YFSETQ. Germline trimming cut 3 bases from V and 0 bases from J; bases unmatched to any gene: 8. CDR3 length: 16 amino acids. General study results and limits: It was reported that spike-specific CD8+ and CD4+ T cell responses were substantially broad after vaccination.

The clonotype was recovered from a person aged 18-65 years who received the Ad26.COV2.S COVID-19 vaccine or a placebo. The rearrangement links TRBV5-1 to TRBJ2-7; 8 nucleotides agree with TRBD1. Sequenced material: peripheral blood, taken in a trial of Ad26.COV2.S vaccine versus placebo. CDR3 protein: CASSSGPRGPSYEQYF. The DNA for the CDR3 is TGCGCCAGCAGCTCGGGCCCCAGGGGGCCCTCCTACGAGCAGTACTTC.